The clone carrying this T cell receptor (beta chain) was counted a few times. Its antigen is unidentified. The data stem from a study of T-cell memory formation after mild COVID-19. Study observations and caveats: Whether second-wave clones peaking at day 37 were SARS-CoV-2 specific went unconfirmed. Prior to infection, memory already included some responding clones, suggesting cross-reactive memory joined. Later expanders leaned CD4+, whereas day 15 to 85 contracting clones were balanced CD4/CD8.

Libraries for TCRalpha and TCRbeta carried sample barcodes and unique molecular identifiers via 5'RACE. TCRdb re-analysed the 5' RACE reads in MiXCR, keeping a single row per CDR3 protein. The sample consists of around 180,000 distinct CDR3 sequences, 16% of them appearing once. Looked up from germline, CDR1 is MNHEY and CDR2 is SMNVEV (reference sequence). V shed 2 bases and J shed 0 bases, with 11 bases lying between them. This CDR3 has 15 amino acids. The V and J genes are TRBV27 and TRBJ2-7, with D uncertain. Material: PBMCs or a T cell subset sorted from them (not recorded which). The source of this sequence is an adult woman who had mild COVID-19 (a few samples of this study predate the infection). Cell type and time point are not known. The CDR3 bases are TGTGCCAGCAGTTTAGGGGTCGTGAGCTCCTACGAGCAGTACTTC. Translating it yields CASSLGVVSSYEQYF.